The present TCR beta chain was sequenced within a study of cytomegalovirus exposure and HLA in healthy donors. The PCR made use of 60 Vbeta and 13 Jbeta primers. TCRdb keeps only in-frame clones here, not all; method: immunoSEQ multiplex PCR. The profile shows 150,000 to 200,000 clones, around 78% of them singletons. Remarks on this clone: Its antigen is unidentified.

Germline loops: CDR1 SGHNT, CDR2 YYREEE (reference sequence). The CDR3 totals 15 residues. V dropped 4 bases and J dropped 10; count of bases not matched to a gene: 11. Study-level findings and limits: Roughly uniform sequencing depth across donors was assumed, possibly incorrectly. The study dropped some indistinguishable V segments, TRBV6-2 and TRBV6-3 among them. For TCR beta chains, V- and J-gene trimming was later linked to a missense DCLRE1C variant. Later analysis identified 15,000 to 20,000 TCR beta sequences associated with HLA alleles, using a false discovery rate threshold of 0.05.

The chain couples TRBV5-4 to TRBJ2-1, with 10 bases lining up with TRBD2. The clonotype originates from a man aged 25-40 years in good health and CMV-seronegative. Specimen: PBMCs. The CDR3 coding sequence is TGTGCCAGCAGCCCGACAGCGGGAGGGCCGTCGGAGCAGTTCTTC. It codes for CASSPTAGGPSEQFF.